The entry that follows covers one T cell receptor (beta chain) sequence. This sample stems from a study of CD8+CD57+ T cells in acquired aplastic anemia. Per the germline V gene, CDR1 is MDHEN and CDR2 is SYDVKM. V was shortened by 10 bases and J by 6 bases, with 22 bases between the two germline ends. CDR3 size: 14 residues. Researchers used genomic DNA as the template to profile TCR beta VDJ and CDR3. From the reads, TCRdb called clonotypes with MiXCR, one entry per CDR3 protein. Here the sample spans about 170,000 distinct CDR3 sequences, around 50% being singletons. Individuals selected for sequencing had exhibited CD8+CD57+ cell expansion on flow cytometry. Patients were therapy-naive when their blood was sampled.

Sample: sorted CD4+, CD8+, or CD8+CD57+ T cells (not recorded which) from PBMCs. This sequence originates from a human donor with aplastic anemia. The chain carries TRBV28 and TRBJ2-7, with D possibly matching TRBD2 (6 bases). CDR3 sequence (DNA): TGTGCCACCGACCTAGGGGCCGGGGGTGGCGAGCAGTACTTC. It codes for CATDLGAGGGEQYF.